The 15 T cell receptor beta chains listed next were all sequenced from one sample in a study of blood T cell repertoires in COVID-19. TCRdb's table, derived via immunoSEQ multiplex PCR, lists solely in-frame clones and lacks some. The sample holds 380,000 or so clones, around 87% seen once. The sample consisted of PBMCs or T cells enriched from blood (not recorded which). The receptors were gathered from a man aged 25-45 years who had recovered from COVID-19.

Regarding this clone: This same CDR3 is encoded by further DNA sequences in the sample. The J gene is TRBJ2-7, the V gene TRBV14; 9 bases align to TRBD1. The V gene's germline CDR1 is SGHDN and CDR2 FVKESK. V lost 3 bases to trimming and J lost 3 bases; unmatched junction nucleotides: 0. The CDR3 runs 13 residues. CDR3 region: CASSQGQGYEQYF. The DNA of the CDR3 is TGTGCCAGCAGCCAGGGACAGGGCTACGAGCAGTACTTC.

The chain carries TRBV7-2 and TRBJ1-1, with a weak D call TRBD1 (5 bases). V lost 3 bases and J 5 bases, leaving 10 bases between the germline ends. CDR1 and CDR2 from the germline V gene are SGHTA and FQGNSA. The CDR3 length is 13 residues. The chain's CDR3 is CASSLAGQTEAFF. In DNA form, the CDR3 reads TGTGCCAGCAGCTTGGCAGGGCAGACTGAAGCTTTCTTT.

This chain connects TRBV7-8 to TRBJ2-1; D is uncertain. Germline loops: CDR1 SGHVS, CDR2 FQNEAQ. Trimming pared 8 bases from V and 3 bases from J, leaving 11 bases between. CDR3 length: 13 amino acids. This CDR3 is CASENSLYNEQFF. The CDR3 DNA sequence: TGTGCCAGCGAAAACAGCCTCTACAATGAGCAGTTCTTC. The entire variable domain, with the rest obtained from reference TRBV7-8 and TRBJ2-1, is as follows: GAGVSQSPRYKVAKRGQDVALRCDPISGHVSLFWYQQALGQGPEFLTYFQNEAQLDKSGLPSDRFFAERPEGSVSTLKIQRTQQEDSAVYLCASENSLYNEQFFGPGTRLTVL.

The rearrangement uses TRBV5-1 and TRBJ1-2; D call uncertain. The CDR3 contains 15 residues. Germline V gene lookup returns CDR1 SGHRS and CDR2 YFSETQ. Trimming cost V 2 bases and J 0 bases, with 11 bases left between them. CDR3 nucleotides: TGCGCCAGCAGCTTCTCCCTCCAGACTAACTATGGCTACACCTTC. Its translation is CASSFSLQTNYGYTF.

The chain couples TRBV19 to TRBJ1-6; D might be TRBD1 (5 bases). This CDR3 is built from 16 residues. Germline V gene sequence: CDR1 LNHDA, CDR2 SQIVND (reference sequence). V was pared by 4 bases and J by 1 base, with 11 bases between. The CDR3 coding sequence is TGTGCCAGTAGTACCGGACACCTATCCTATAATTCACCCCTCCACTTT. Its translation is CASSTGHLSYNSPLHF.

The chain's CDR3 is CASSQRQGHGLSNQPQHF. The CDR3 DNA sequence: TGTGCCAGCAGCCAAAGACAGGGTCACGGTCTTAGCAATCAGCCCCAGCATTTT. The chain carries TRBV7-8 and TRBJ1-5; 7 positions agree with TRBD1. The CDR3 consists of 18 residues. Germline trimming cut 5 bases from V and 0 bases from J; bases unmatched to any gene: 13. In germline, CDR1 is SGHVS, CDR2 FQNEAQ.

V and J are TRBV5-4 and TRBJ2-7, with 9 bases that match TRBD1. The CDR3 has 14 amino acids. Losses at the gene ends were 2 bases for V and 3 bases for J; bases not matched to a gene: 3. Germline CDR1 and CDR2: SGHNT and YYREEE (reference sequence). The CDR3 DNA sequence: TGTGCCAGCAGCTTAGGACAGGGGATCTACGAGCAGTACTTC. Its protein is CASSLGQGIYEQYF.

The chain couples TRBV9 to TRBJ2-2; 8 bases are shared with TRBD1. The germline CDR1 and CDR2 sequences are SGDLS and YYNGEE. Trimming cost V 0 bases and J 3 bases; bases outside gene matches: 7. The CDR3 loop spans 17 amino acids. CDR3 sequence: CASSVDWTGSDTGELFF. CDR3 nucleotides: TGTGCCAGCAGCGTAGACTGGACAGGGTCGGACACCGGGGAGCTGTTTTTT.

The V and J genes are TRBV19 and TRBJ1-2; 8 nucleotides line up with TRBD1. The CDR3 loop spans 12 amino acids. Germline CDR1 LNHDA, CDR2 SQIVND (reference sequence). Trimming at V came to 3 bases and at J to 8 bases, leaving 2 bases not matched to a gene. The CDR3, as DNA: TGTGCCAGTAGTATGACAGGGGTCGGCTACACCTTC. Amino acid sequence: CASSMTGVGYTF.

The chain has TRBV12-3 or TRBV12-4 and TRBJ1-4; D not certain. Trimming cost V 2 bases and J 8 bases, with 9 bases left between them. The CDR3 covers 13 residues. CDR3 loop: CASSLNTEEKLFF. The CDR3 region has the DNA TGTGCCAGCAGTTTAAACACAGAGGAAAAACTGTTTTTT.

This clone was counted only a few times. The chain recombines TRBV5-4 with TRBJ1-6; D not certain. The CDR3 consists of 15 residues. CDR1 and CDR2 from the germline V gene are SGHNT and YYREEE (reference sequence). Deletions cut 4 bases from V and 7 bases from J, with 15 bases between. This CDR3 is CASSPAQQQNSPLHF. The CDR3 DNA reads as TGTGCCAGCAGCCCCGCACAACAACAAAATTCACCCCTCCACTTT.

The V and J genes are TRBV20-1 and TRBJ1-3, with D unresolved. This CDR3 contains 13 residues. From germline, CDR1 is DFQATT and CDR2 SNEGSKA (reference sequence). V gave up 3 bases and J gave up 0 bases, with 6 bases separating them. This CDR3 is CSASALSGNTIYF. The CDR3 nucleotides are TGCAGTGCTAGTGCCCTCTCTGGAAACACCATATATTTT.

CDR3 sequence (DNA): TGCGCCAGCAGCCAAGCGGGGGGGCCGGACAATGAGCAGTTCTTC. This encodes CASSQAGGPDNEQFF. The J gene is TRBJ2-1, the V gene TRBV4-1, with 8 bases identical to TRBD2. This CDR3 contains 15 residues. The V gene's germline CDR1 is MGHRA and CDR2 YSYEKL. Trimming cost V 1 base and J 5 bases; bases outside gene matches: 4.

The rearrangement uses TRBV29-1 and TRBJ1-1, with D tentatively TRBD1 (5 bases). Trimming took 6 bases from V and 5 from J, leaving 13 bases between them. The CDR3 totals 12 residues. Germline CDR1 SQVTM, CDR2 ANQGSEA. CDR3 in DNA: TGCAGCGTGGGATCGGGGGGGACTGAAGCTTTCTTT. It specifies CSVGSGGTEAFF.

With respect to this clone: With a much larger clone just one base away, this may be a read error. This chain uses TRBV4-3 with TRBJ1-1; possibly TRBD1 for D (5 bases). Trimming pared 0 bases from V and 1 base from J, leaving 9 bases between. Looked up from germline, CDR1 is LGHNA and CDR2 is YSLEER. The CDR3 runs to 15 residues. The chain's CDR3 is CASSQDYQGNTEAFF. As DNA, the CDR3 is TGCGCCAGCAGCCAAGATTATCAGGGGAACACTGAAGCTTTCTTT.